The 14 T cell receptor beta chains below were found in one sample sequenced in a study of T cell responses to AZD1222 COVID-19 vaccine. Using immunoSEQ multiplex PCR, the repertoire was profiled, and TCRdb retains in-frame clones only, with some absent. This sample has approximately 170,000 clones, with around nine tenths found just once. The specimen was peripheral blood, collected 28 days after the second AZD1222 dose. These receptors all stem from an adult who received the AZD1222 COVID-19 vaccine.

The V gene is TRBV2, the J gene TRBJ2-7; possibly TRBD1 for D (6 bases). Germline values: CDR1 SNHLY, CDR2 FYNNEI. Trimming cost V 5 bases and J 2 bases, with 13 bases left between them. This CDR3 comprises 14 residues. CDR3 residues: CASSKNTGTYEQYF. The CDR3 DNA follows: TGTGCCAGCAGTAAGAATACAGGGACCTACGAGCAGTACTTC. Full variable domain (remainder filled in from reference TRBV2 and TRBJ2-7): EPEVTQTPSHQVTQMGQEVILRCVPISNHLYFYWYRQILGQKVEFLVSFYNNEISEKSEIFDDQFSVERPDGSNFTLKIRSTKLEDSAMYFCASSKNTGTYEQYFGPGTRLTVT.

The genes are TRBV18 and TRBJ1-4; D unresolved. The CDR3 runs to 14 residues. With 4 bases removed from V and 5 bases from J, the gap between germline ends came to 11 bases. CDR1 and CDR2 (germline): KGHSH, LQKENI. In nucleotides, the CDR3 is TGTGCCAGCTCACACGTCGACCAGAATGAAAAACTGTTTTTT. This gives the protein CASSHVDQNEKLFF. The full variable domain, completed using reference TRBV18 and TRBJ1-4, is NAGVMQNPRHLVRRRGQEARLRCSPMKGHSHVYWYRQLPEEGLKFMVYLQKENIIDESGMPKERFSAEFPKEGPSILRIQQVVRGDSAAYFCASSHVDQNEKLFFGSGTQLSVL.

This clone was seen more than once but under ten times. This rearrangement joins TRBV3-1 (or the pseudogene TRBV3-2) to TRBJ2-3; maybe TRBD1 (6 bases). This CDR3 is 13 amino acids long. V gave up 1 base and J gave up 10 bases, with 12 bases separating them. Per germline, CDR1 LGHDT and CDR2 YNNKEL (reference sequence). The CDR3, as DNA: TGTGCCAGCAGCCAAGGAGAACAGGGAGCGCAGTATTTT. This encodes CASSQGEQGAQYF.

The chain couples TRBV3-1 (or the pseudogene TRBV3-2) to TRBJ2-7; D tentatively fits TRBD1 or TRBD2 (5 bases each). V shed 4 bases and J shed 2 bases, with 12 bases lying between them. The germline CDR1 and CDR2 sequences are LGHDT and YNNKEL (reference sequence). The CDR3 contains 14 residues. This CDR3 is CASSLSGRPYEQYF. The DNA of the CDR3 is TGTGCCAGCAGCCTGTCGGGACGGCCCTACGAGCAGTACTTC.

The CDR3 coding sequence is TGCGCCAGCAGCCGGGACAGGGGCCGGAACACTGAAGCTTTCTTT. It yields the protein CASSRDRGRNTEAFF. The genes are TRBV5-1 and TRBJ1-1; 10 bases line up with TRBD1. Germline CDR1 is SGHRS and CDR2 is YFSETQ. There are 15 residues in the CDR3. V was clipped by 4 bases and J by 1 base; unmatched bases: 4.

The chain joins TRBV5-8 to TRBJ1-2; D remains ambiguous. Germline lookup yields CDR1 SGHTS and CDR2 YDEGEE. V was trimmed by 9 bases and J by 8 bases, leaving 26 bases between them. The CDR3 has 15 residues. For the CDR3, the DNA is TGTGCCACCCTAACCCTGGACGGCCGACCAAGCGGCTACACCTTC. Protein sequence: CATLTLDGRPSGYTF.

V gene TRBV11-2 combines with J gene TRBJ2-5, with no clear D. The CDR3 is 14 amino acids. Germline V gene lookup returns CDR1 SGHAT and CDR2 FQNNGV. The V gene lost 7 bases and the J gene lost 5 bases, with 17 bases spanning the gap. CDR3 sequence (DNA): TGTGCCAGCACCGAAGTCGTTGGCGGCGAGACCCAGTACTTC. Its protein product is CASTEVVGGETQYF.

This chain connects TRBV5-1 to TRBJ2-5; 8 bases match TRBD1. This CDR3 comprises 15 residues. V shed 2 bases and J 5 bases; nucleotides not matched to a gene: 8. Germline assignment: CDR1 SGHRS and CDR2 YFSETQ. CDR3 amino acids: CASSFQGAISETQYF. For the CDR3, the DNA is TGCGCCAGCAGCTTTCAGGGGGCGATCAGTGAGACCCAGTACTTC.

DNA of the CDR3: TGCGCCAGCAGCTTTACCAGCGGGGGGGCCACCGGGGAGCTGTTTTTT. It encodes CASSFTSGGATGELFF. This chain connects TRBV5-1 to TRBJ2-2, with TRBD2 identical over 10 bases. The CDR3 runs 16 residues. The V gene's germline CDR1 is SGHRS and CDR2 YFSETQ. Trimming took 2 bases from V and 4 from J; bases not matched to a gene: 5.

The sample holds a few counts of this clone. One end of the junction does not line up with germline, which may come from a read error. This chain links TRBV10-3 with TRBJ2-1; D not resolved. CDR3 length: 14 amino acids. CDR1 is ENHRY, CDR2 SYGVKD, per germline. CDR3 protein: CAINEERTHNEQFF. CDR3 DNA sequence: TGTGCCATCAATGAGGAAAGAACCCACAATGAGCAGTTCTTC.

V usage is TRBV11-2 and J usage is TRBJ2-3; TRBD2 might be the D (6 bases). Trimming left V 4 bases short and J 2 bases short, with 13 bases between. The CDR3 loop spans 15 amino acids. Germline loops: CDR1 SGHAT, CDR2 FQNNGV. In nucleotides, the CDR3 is TGTGCCAGCAGCTCTTTGCGGGGAAACACAGATACGCAGTATTTT. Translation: CASSSLRGNTDTQYF.

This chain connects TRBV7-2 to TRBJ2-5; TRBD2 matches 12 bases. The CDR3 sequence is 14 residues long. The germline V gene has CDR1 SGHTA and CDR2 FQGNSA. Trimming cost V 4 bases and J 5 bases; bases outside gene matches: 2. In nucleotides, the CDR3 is TGTGCCAGCAGCTCTGGACTAGCGGGGGAGACCCAGTACTTC. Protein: CASSSGLAGETQYF.

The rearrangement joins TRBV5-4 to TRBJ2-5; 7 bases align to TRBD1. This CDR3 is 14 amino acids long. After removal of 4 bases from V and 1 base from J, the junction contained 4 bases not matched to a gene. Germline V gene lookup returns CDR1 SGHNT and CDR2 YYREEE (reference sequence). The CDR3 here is CASSPQGFQETQYF. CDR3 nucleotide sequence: TGTGCCAGCAGCCCACAGGGGTTCCAAGAGACCCAGTACTTC.

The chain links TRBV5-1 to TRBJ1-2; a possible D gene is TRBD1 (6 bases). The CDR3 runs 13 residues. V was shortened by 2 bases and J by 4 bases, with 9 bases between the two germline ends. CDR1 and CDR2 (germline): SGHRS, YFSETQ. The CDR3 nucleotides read TGCGCCAGCAGCTTACCAGGGGTCTATGGCTACACCTTC. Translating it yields CASSLPGVYGYTF. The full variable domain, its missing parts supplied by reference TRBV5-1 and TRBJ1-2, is KAGVTQTPRYLIKTRGQQVTLSCSPISGHRSVSWYQQTPGQGLQFLFEYFSETQRNKGNFPGRFSGRQFSNSRSEMNVSTLELGDSALYLCASSLPGVYGYTFGSGTRLTVV.